The 17 T cell receptor beta chains below all came from one sample that was sequenced in a study of T cells in Graves' hyperthyroidism and ophthalmopathy. The source material, RNA transcripts, was used to amplify TCR beta CDR3 regions. HTBI primers were employed in a first-round RT-PCR of the TCR CDR3. A single record per CDR3 protein comes from TCRdb applying MiXCR to the multiplex PCR reads. The table lists around 370,000 distinct CDR3 sequences, about a fifth of them singletons. Sequenced input: blood. The receptors stem from a man aged 18 to 29 with Graves' ophthalmopathy.

Details on this clonotype: This clone may be a read error of a much larger clone one base away. The DNA for the CDR3 is TGTGCCAGCAGTTTATTAGGCAGCAGCCGGAACACCATATATTTT. Translation: CASSLLGSSRNTIYF. This chain joins TRBV28 and TRBJ1-3, with no clear D. Germline values: CDR1 MDHEN, CDR2 SYDVKM. Trimming left V 1 base short and J 7 bases short, with 14 bases between. The CDR3 totals 15 residues.

This clonotype has more than one count but fewer than ten. The chain combines TRBV6-1 with TRBJ2-7; TRBD1 matches 8 bases. This CDR3 is 13 amino acids long. Trimming cost V 6 bases and J 3 bases; bases outside gene matches: 4. CDR1 is MNHNS and CDR2 is SASEGT in the germline V gene. The DNA for the CDR3 is TGTGCCAGCAGCCGACAGGGGTACTACGAGCAGTACTTC. As protein: CASSRQGYYEQYF.

The chain's CDR3 is CASSDRQGGYTF. CDR3 DNA sequence: TGTGCCAGCAGCGATCGACAGGGAGGCTACACCTTC. The chain joins TRBV5-8 to TRBJ1-2, with TRBD1 matching over 7 bases. The germline V gene encodes CDR1 SGHTS and CDR2 YDEGEE. The V segment lost 4 bases and the J segment 8 bases; nucleotides outside the gene matches: 5. The CDR3 is 12 residues long.

This clonotype occurred many times. Here the CDR3 reads CASSPGEGREQYF. The CDR3 DNA reads as TGTGCCAGCTCACCAGGGGAGGGACGCGAGCAGTACTTC. The chain uses TRBV18 and TRBJ2-7; 7 bases are shared with TRBD2. With V trimmed by 2 bases and J by 6 bases, 4 bases remained unmatched. Germline V lookup: CDR1 KGHSH, CDR2 LQKENI. The CDR3 runs to 13 residues.

This chain connects TRBV19 to TRBJ2-5; the D gene is possibly TRBD1 (6 bases). The germline V gene encodes CDR1 LNHDA and CDR2 SQIVND (reference sequence). Trimming took off 2 bases at V and 5 bases at J, with 6 bases between the two ends. There are 12 residues in the CDR3. The DNA for the CDR3 is TGTGCCAGTAGTATACAGGGGGAGACCCAGTACTTC. Its translation is CASSIQGETQYF.

The chain links TRBV25-1 to TRBJ1-2; tentative D call: TRBD1 (6 bases). The germline gives CDR1 MGHDK, CDR2 SYGVNS. V was cut by 4 bases and J by 8 bases, with 11 bases left in between. The CDR3 runs 12 residues. The CDR3 is CASSAGAMGYTF. The CDR3 DNA sequence: TGTGCCAGCAGTGCGGGGGCCATGGGCTACACCTTC.

J is TRBJ2-2 and V is TRBV5-1; weak D call: TRBD1 (6 bases). Trimming removed 1 base at V and 2 bases at J, with 12 bases between. The CDR3 sequence is 16 residues long. In germline, CDR1 is SGHRS, CDR2 YFSETQ. In DNA, the CDR3 is TGCGCCAGCAGCTTGTCAACAGGGATAAACACCGGGGAGCTGTTTTTT. Protein sequence: CASSLSTGINTGELFF.

This clonotype was counted only a few times. This sequence joins TRBV20-1 and TRBJ1-2, with 7 bases matching TRBD1. Germline trimming cut 3 bases from V and 3 bases from J; bases unmatched to any gene: 10. CDR1 is DFQATT and CDR2 is SNEGSKA in the germline V gene (reference sequence). The length of the CDR3 is 15 residues. CDR3 DNA sequence: TGCAGTGCTAGTGGGACAGACAGGATGCACTATGGCTACACCTTC. Translating it yields CSASGTDRMHYGYTF.

This clonotype appeared many times. V gene TRBV7-9 combines with J gene TRBJ2-1, with D perhaps TRBD2 (6 bases). The CDR3 sequence is 15 residues long. Trimming removed 2 bases at V and 10 bases at J, with 18 bases between. Germline CDR1 is SEHNR and CDR2 is FQNEAQ (reference sequence). In DNA form, the CDR3 reads TGTGCCAGCAGCTTAATGAGCGGCGGGGCAGTCGAGCAGTTCTTC. Translation gives CASSLMSGGAVEQFF.

The chain employs TRBV3-1 and TRBJ2-3; possibly TRBD1 for D (7 bases). This CDR3 has 17 residues. Germline CDR1 is LGHDT and CDR2 is YNNKEL (reference sequence). Trimming removed 4 bases from V and 6 bases from J, with 23 bases in between. The CDR3 nucleotides read TGTGCCAGCAGCCCCCTCGGACAGGTCCCGGGGAGGGATACGCAGTATTTT. It codes for CASSPLGQVPGRDTQYF.

This chain uses TRBV29-1 with TRBJ2-7; 7 bases are shared with TRBD2. This CDR3 has 14 amino acids. Germline V CDR1 and CDR2: SQVTM, ANQGSEA. V shed 6 bases and J 0 bases; nucleotides not matched to a gene: 8. The CDR3 loop is CSVPGREGSYEQYF. CDR3 in DNA: TGCAGCGTCCCCGGAAGGGAGGGCTCCTACGAGCAGTACTTC.

This clonotype was seen many times. V and J are TRBV10-3 and TRBJ2-5; 7 bases line up with TRBD1. The CDR3 consists of 14 residues. The ends lost 5 bases at V and 1 base at J; junction bases unmatched: 4. Germline loops: CDR1 ENHRY, CDR2 SYGVKD. The CDR3 DNA reads TGTGCCATCAGTAGGACAGGTGGCCAAGAGACCCAGTACTTC. The encoded protein is CAISRTGGQETQYF.

The table lists this clonotype with a few counts. The rearrangement links TRBV24-1 to TRBJ2-3, with D hard to call. Germline lookup yields CDR1 KGHDR and CDR2 SFDVKD. CDR3 length equals 13 residues. V shed 5 bases and J shed 4 bases, with 9 bases lying between them. The CDR3 DNA reads as TGTGCCACCAGTGCCTTAGGATCAGATACGCAGTATTTT. Its protein is CATSALGSDTQYF.

This clonotype showed up many times. The rearrangement joins TRBV3-1 to TRBJ2-2; D unclear. The CDR3 totals 14 residues. Germline loops: CDR1 LGHDT, CDR2 YNNKEL (reference sequence). V gave up 4 bases and J gave up 4 bases, with 10 bases separating them. For the CDR3, the DNA is TGTGCCAGCAGCCCATCCTTTCCCACCGGGGAGCTGTTTTTT. Its protein product is CASSPSFPTGELFF.

At least ten counts were recorded for this clonotype. The chain uses TRBV11-2 and TRBJ1-6; D uncertain. Germline V gives CDR1 SGHAT, CDR2 FQNNGV. V was cut by 1 base and J by 9 bases, with 19 bases left in between. This CDR3 contains 17 residues. The CDR3 nucleotides are TGTGCCAGCAGCTTAGTCGACCATAGGACCTCTGGTTCACCCCTCCACTTT. Its translation is CASSLVDHRTSGSPLHF.

At least ten counts were recorded for this clonotype. This chain connects TRBV2 to TRBJ1-6, with a weak D call TRBD1 (5 bases). The CDR3 is made up of 14 amino acids. Germline V gene lookup returns CDR1 SNHLY and CDR2 FYNNEI. Trimming stripped 2 bases from V and 14 bases from J, with 16 bases between. The chain's CDR3 is CASSETISGGTLHF. The CDR3 region has the DNA TGTGCCAGCAGTGAAACGATCTCCGGGGGGACCCTCCACTTT.

V and J are TRBV5-1 and TRBJ2-7; no clear D. Trimming left V 1 base short and J 4 bases short, with 9 bases between. CDR3 size: 13 residues. Germline CDR1 reads SGHRS; CDR2 reads YFSETQ. This CDR3 is CASSLYPPYEQYF. DNA of the CDR3: TGCGCCAGCAGCTTGTACCCCCCATACGAGCAGTACTTC.